This T cell receptor beta chain was identified during a study of beta chain features in type 1 diabetes. This clone was counted only a few times. Its target is not known. The whole isolated RNA underwent reverse transcription, so sequencing captured expressed TCRB transcripts. This table comes from immunoSEQ multiplex PCR, and its TCRdb copy is limited to in-frame clones, with some not included. In the table there are 300,000 to 350,000 clones, roughly 14% of which are singletons. Study conclusions and caveats: A pattern of fewer insertions and more deletions at VDJ junctions was seen in type 1 diabetes patients. Shortening of TCRB CDR3s, moderate but significant, appeared in all four CD4+ subsets of Type 1 diabetes patients.

V was pared by 0 bases and J by 2 bases, with 6 bases between. CDR1 and CDR2 from the germline V gene are GTSNPN and SVGIG (reference sequence). The CDR3 is made up of 13 amino acids. The specimen was naive CD4+ T cells from blood. The source is a woman younger than 35 with type 1 diabetes. The chain recombines TRBV30 with TRBJ2-3; D unresolved. CDR3 region: CAWSVRLTDTQYF. The CDR3 DNA sequence: TGTGCCTGGAGTGTACGACTCACAGATACGCAGTATTTT.